Following are 11 T cell receptor beta chains from one sample sequenced in a study of T cell responses to AZD1222 COVID-19 vaccine. The protocol was immunoSEQ multiplex PCR, while the TCRdb copy is restricted to in-frame clones and leaves out a portion. The data contain over 110,000 clones, roughly 90% of them singletons. Sequencing was performed on peripheral blood, taken on day 0 of AZD1222 vaccination. The receptor source for this set is an adult in good health.

This clone showed up just once. The chain is built from TRBV21-1 and TRBJ1-1. TRBV21-1 is a recognized pseudogene. This CDR3 comprises 15 residues. The DNA for the CDR3 is TGTGCCAGCAGCAGAACCGGGCCCCGAAGGGCTGAAGCTTTCTTT. This codes for CASSRTGPRRAEAFF.

This clone was seen a few times. The chain has TRBV15 and TRBJ1-4; D gene uncertain. Germline V gene data show CDR1 as LNHNV and CDR2 as YYDKDF (reference sequence). The V end lost 4 bases, the J end lost 0 bases, and 6 bases lay between the germline ends. The CDR3 contains 14 residues. Here the CDR3 reads CATSKGATNEKLFF. CDR3 coding DNA: TGTGCCACCAGCAAGGGTGCAACTAATGAAAAACTGTTTTTT.

V is TRBV5-1 and J is TRBJ2-3; weak D call: TRBD1 (5 bases). This CDR3 is built from 14 residues. Germline V gene lookup returns CDR1 SGHRS and CDR2 YFSETQ. The V end was cut by 0 bases, the J end by 1 base, with 6 bases between. The CDR3 DNA reads TGCGCCAGCAGCTTGGGGGGCGGCACAGATACGCAGTATTTT. Translated, it gives CASSLGGGTDTQYF.

This chain connects TRBV5-5 to TRBJ2-3, with D unresolved. This CDR3 has 10 residues. CDR1 is SGHKS, CDR2 YYEKEE, per germline (reference sequence). The germline V and J ends were trimmed by 3 bases and 8 bases, with 4 bases remaining between them. CDR3 protein: CASSSVTQYF. The CDR3 DNA follows: TGTGCCAGCAGCTCAGTTACGCAGTATTTT.

V usage is TRBV3-1 (or the pseudogene TRBV3-2) and J usage is TRBJ1-6; TRBD1 might be the D (5 bases). Germline CDR1 reads LGHDT; CDR2 reads YNNKEL (reference sequence). This CDR3 has 17 residues. V lost 2 bases and J 0 bases, leaving 11 bases between the germline ends. The CDR3 nucleotides read TGTGCCAGCAGCCAATGGGACGTACGCTCCTATAATTCACCCCTCCACTTT. Its protein product is CASSQWDVRSYNSPLHF.

The chain recombines TRBV30 with TRBJ2-7; 8 bases are shared with TRBD1. The V gene's germline CDR1 is GTSNPN and CDR2 SVGIG (reference sequence). Trimming cost V 4 bases and J 3 bases; bases outside gene matches: 2. This CDR3 is 12 amino acids long. The CDR3 nucleotides are TGTGCCTGGACTGACAGGGGCTACGAGCAGTACTTC. Protein product: CAWTDRGYEQYF.

The chain uses TRBV25-1 and TRBJ1-4; possibly TRBD1 for D (5 bases). CDR1 is MGHDK, CDR2 SYGVNS, per germline. The CDR3 loop spans 16 amino acids. The germline V and J ends were trimmed by 1 base and 5 bases, with 14 bases remaining between them. The CDR3 coding sequence is TGTGCCAGCAGTGAATTGGAAGGGACGCTAAATGAAAAACTGTTTTTT. Amino acids: CASSELEGTLNEKLFF.

In its sample, this clone was seen once. V usage is TRBV19 and J usage is TRBJ2-7; 14 bases agree with TRBD2. V gave up 6 bases and J gave up 2 bases; unmatched junction bases: 6. The CDR3 has 16 residues. In germline, CDR1 is LNHDA, CDR2 SQIVND (reference sequence). The CDR3 bases are TGTGCCAGTAGGGGGACTAGCGGGAGCCCGACCTACGAGCAGTACTTC. Protein: CASRGTSGSPTYEQYF.

This clone was seen once. The chain combines TRBV30 with TRBJ1-6; D ambiguous. The ends were cut back, 4 bases at V and 11 bases at J, with 9 bases in the middle. The CDR3 runs 11 residues. Germline V gene data show CDR1 as GTSNPN and CDR2 as SVGIG (reference sequence). DNA of the CDR3: TGTGCCTGGAATCGAGAACCACCCCTCCACTTT. Translation gives CAWNREPPLHF.

This chain connects TRBV19 to TRBJ1-5; D is perhaps TRBD1 (5 bases). CDR1 and CDR2 from the germline V gene are LNHDA and SQIVND (reference sequence). The CDR3 extends over 15 amino acids. V was pared by 1 base and J by 2 bases, with 9 bases between. The CDR3 DNA is TGTGCCAGTAGTATAGGAGGGGTACGCAATCAGCCCCAGCATTTT. This translates into CASSIGGVRNQPQHF.

This chain joins TRBV6-5 and TRBJ1-2; D remains unclear. CDR3 length: 15 residues. The V end lost 8 bases, the J end lost 1 base, and 17 bases lay between the germline ends. Germline V gene data show CDR1 as MNHEY and CDR2 as SVGAGI. The CDR3 DNA sequence: TGTGCCAGCTGTCGGGAAAGGAGTTTTAACTATGGCTACACCTTC. Translated, it gives CASCRERSFNYGYTF.